A selection of T cell receptor beta chains follows, all from one sample in a study of blood T cell repertoires in COVID-19. TCRdb keeps only in-frame clones here, not all; method: immunoSEQ multiplex PCR. Altogether hundreds of thousands of clones are present, about four fifths being singletons, with the ten largest covering more than 8%. The sequencing input was peripheral blood. Receptors originate from a woman aged 45-60 years with acute or convalescent COVID-19. Both conserved end residues are part of each CDR3. A D gene is named only where the DNA matches it firmly. Only some rows state a clone size, as once, few, many or a class for expanded clones.

once,15,TRBJ1-5,TRBV5-1,.,TGCGCCAGCAGCACCGGTGGGCAAAGCAATCAGCCCCAGCATTTT,CASSTGGQSNQPQHF
.,12,TRBJ2-1,TRBV12-3/TRBV12-4,.,TGTGCCAGCAGCCCTGAGGGCACCTGGAGGTTCTTC,CASSPEGTWRFF
once,15,TRBJ2-1,TRBV24-1,TRBD2,TGTGCCACCAGTGACCATAGCGGGACCTACAATGAGCAGTTCTTC,CATSDHSGTYNEQFF
.,17,TRBJ2-1,TRBV18,TRBD2,TGTGCCAGCTCACCACCAACTAGCGGAAGCTCCTACAATGAGCAGTTCTTC,CASSPPTSGSSYNEQFF
.,13,TRBJ2-1,TRBV9,.,TGTGCCAGCAGCGAAGGCAGGGTGGATGAGCAGTTCTTC,CASSEGRVDEQFF
few,13,TRBJ1-4,TRBV30,.,TGTGCCTGGACCGTTACAACTAATGAAAAACTGTTTTTT,CAWTVTTNEKLFF
.,13,TRBJ2-7,TRBV5-6,TRBD1,TGTGCCAGCAGCTGGACAGGGGAGGACGAGCAGTACTTC,CASSWTGEDEQYF
.,17,TRBJ2-3,TRBV7-9,TRBD2,TGTGCCAGCACCCCGCTGGGGCTAGCGGATCTCACAGATACGCAGTATTTT,CASTPLGLADLTDTQYF
few,16,TRBJ2-7,TRBV7-2,TRBD2,TGTGCCAGCAGCTTAGCGACGACTAGCGGCAACTACGAGCAGTACTTC,CASSLATTSGNYEQYF
.,14,TRBJ2-7,TRBV10-2,TRBD2,TGCGCCAGCGTCGGGACTAGCGGGAGAGGTGAGCAGTACTTC,CASVGTSGRGEQYF
.,14,TRBJ2-5,TRBV5-1,TRBD1,TGCGCCAGCAGCTTGGCAGGGGGCGGGGAGACCCAGTACTTC,CASSLAGGGETQYF
.,14,TRBJ1-2,TRBV11-2,.,TGTGCCAGCAGCCCTATAGGGGGGGTGGGTGGCTACACCTTC,CASSPIGGVGGYTF
.,13,TRBJ1-1,TRBV18,TRBD1,TGTGCCAGCTCCCAGGGACAGGGGACTGAAGCTTTCTTT,CASSQGQGTEAFF
.,13,TRBJ1-1,TRBV20-1,.,TGCAGTGCTAGTTCAGGGTCGAACACTGAAGCTTTCTTT,CSASSGSNTEAFF
.,15,TRBJ2-5,TRBV27,TRBD2,TGTGCCAGCATGGGACTAGCGGGAGGCGGAGAGACCCAGTACTTC,CASMGLAGGGETQYF
.,17,TRBJ2-6,TRBV19,TRBD2,TGTGCCAGTAGTATAGTCCCAGCGGGAGCTGGGGCCAACGTCCTGACTTTC,CASSIVPAGAGANVLTF
.,16,TRBJ2-7,TRBV2,TRBD2,TGTGCCAGCAATGGACTAGCGGGAGGGCCCTCCTACGAGCAGTACTTC,CASNGLAGGPSYEQYF
.,16,TRBJ1-5,TRBV27,TRBD1,TGTGCCAGCAGTTTATCCTACAGGGGGGGCGAACAGCCCCAGCATTTT,CASSLSYRGGEQPQHF
.,19,TRBJ2-1,TRBV3-1/TRBV3-2,TRBD1,TGTGCCAGCAGCCAAGGGACAGGGACCTTCTCCCCCTCCTACAATGAGCAGTTCTTC,CASSQGTGTFSPSYNEQFF
.,16,TRBJ2-1,TRBV9,TRBD2,TGTGCCAGCAGCGGAGAGCGGGAGGGAGACGACAATGAGCAGTTCTTC,CASSGEREGDDNEQFF
.,17,TRBJ2-6,TRBV5-1,TRBD2,TGCGCCAGCAGCTTTTCTAGCGGGATGGTTGGGGCCAACGTCCTGACTTTC,CASSFSSGMVGANVLTF
once,17,TRBJ2-7,TRBV18,TRBD2,TGTGCCAGCTCACCACTACCCCTAGCGGGAGCGGGGAACGAGCAGTACTTC,CASSPLPLAGAGNEQYF
.,14,TRBJ2-7,TRBV20-1,.,TGCAGTGCTAGTCCGGGAAGAAGGACCTACGAGCAGTACTTC,CSASPGRRTYEQYF
.,14,TRBJ2-1,TRBV29-1,.,TGCAGCGTTGAAGTAAATTGGACGGGACTCAAGCGGTTCTTC,CSVEVNWTGLKRFF
.,13,TRBJ1-2,TRBV15,.,TGTGCCACCAGCAGACCCAAGGCAGGGGCCTACACCTTC,CATSRPKAGAYTF
.,15,TRBJ1-1,TRBV11-1,.,TGTGCCAGCAGCACCTGGGCAGGGGTGAACACTGAAGCTTTCTTT,CASSTWAGVNTEAFF
.,14,TRBJ2-1,TRBV7-3,.,TGTGCCAGCAGCGCAACTAGTATGAGCAATGAGCAGTTCTTC,CASSATSMSNEQFF
.,12,TRBJ2-5,TRBV27,TRBD1,TGTGCCAGCATAGACAGGGAAGAGACCCAGTACTTC,CASIDREETQYF